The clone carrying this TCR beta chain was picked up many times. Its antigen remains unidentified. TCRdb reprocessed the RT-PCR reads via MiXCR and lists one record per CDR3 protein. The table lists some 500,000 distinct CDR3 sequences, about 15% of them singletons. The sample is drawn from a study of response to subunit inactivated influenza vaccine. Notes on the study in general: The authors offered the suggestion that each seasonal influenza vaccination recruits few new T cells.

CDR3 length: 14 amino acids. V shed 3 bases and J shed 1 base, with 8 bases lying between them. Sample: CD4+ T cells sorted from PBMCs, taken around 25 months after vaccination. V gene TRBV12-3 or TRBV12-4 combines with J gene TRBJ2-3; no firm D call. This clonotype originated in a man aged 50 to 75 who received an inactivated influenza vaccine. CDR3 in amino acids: CASSLTAGTDTQYF. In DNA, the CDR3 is TGTGCCAGCAGTTTGACGGCGGGCACAGATACGCAGTATTTT.